Presented here are 28 T cell receptor beta chains from one specimen sequenced in a study of T and B cells in COVID-19 patients. BIOMED2 TRB-A/B primer pools were used in multiplex TRB PCR. MiXCR, run by TCRdb on the multiplex PCR reads, gives a single entry per CDR3 protein. The sample has tens of thousands of distinct CDR3 sequences, 30% seen once. Blood genomic DNA input for TRB amplification was about 220-500 ng. The sequencing sample was made of blood. The source of these receptors is a human donor who had recovered from COVID-19.

In this sample, this clonotype turned up many times. The genes are TRBV5-6 and TRBJ1-5; TRBD1 is a possible D gene (6 bases). The CDR3 is 14 residues long. V lost 7 bases and J lost 0, with 11 bases in between. The germline V gene encodes CDR1 SGHDT and CDR2 YYEEEE. CDR3 sequence: CASGQWASNQPQHF. The CDR3 nucleotides read TGTGCCAGCGGACAGTGGGCTAGCAATCAGCCCCAGCATTTT. The full variable domain, rest sourced from reference TRBV5-6 and TRBJ1-5, is DAGVTQSPTHLIKTRGQQVTLRCSPKSGHDTVSWYQQALGQGPQFIFQYYEEEERQRGNFPDRFSGHQFPNYSSELNVNALLLGDSALYLCASGQWASNQPQHFGDGTRLSIL.

This clonotype has a count of ten or more. The chain employs TRBV18 and TRBJ2-3, with 10 positions matching TRBD1. This CDR3 is built from 15 residues. J lost 3 bases, V lost 3 bases, and 3 bases had no gene match. Germline CDR1 and CDR2: KGHSH and LQKENI. The CDR3 nucleotides are TGTGCCAGCTCACCGGACAGGGGGGATACAGATACGCAGTATTTT. Encoded protein: CASSPDRGDTDTQYF.

There are a few counts of this clonotype. This chain joins TRBV7-2 and TRBJ2-1; D unclear. Trimming removed 4 bases at V and 4 bases at J, with 5 bases between. The CDR3 has 12 amino acids. Per germline, CDR1 SGHTA and CDR2 FQGNSA. CDR3: CASSSQYNEQFF. CDR3 nucleotides: TGTGCCAGCAGCTCCCAGTACAATGAGCAGTTCTTC.

V and J are TRBV19 and TRBJ2-3, with 12 bases fitting TRBD2. The CDR3 spans 17 residues. The J segment lost 4 bases and the V segment lost 2 bases, leaving 7 bases of the junction unmatched. Germline CDR1 is LNHDA and CDR2 is SQIVND (reference sequence). The CDR3 DNA reads as TGTGCCAGTAGTATACCCACTAGCGGGGGGCCGTCAGATACGCAGTATTTT. It encodes CASSIPTSGGPSDTQYF.

This clonotype was counted a few times. The chain is built from TRBV19 and TRBJ2-1; 15 bases map to TRBD2. The CDR3 spans 17 residues. The trim removed 9 bases at V and 5 bases at J, leaving 11 bases unmatched. Germline-derived CDR1 and CDR2 are LNHDA and SQIVND (reference sequence). For the CDR3, the DNA is TGTGCCAGCTCCGGACTAGCGGGGGGGACCTTAAACAATGAGCAGTTCTTC. It is translated as CASSGLAGGTLNNEQFF.

The V gene is TRBV20-1, the J gene TRBJ2-7; D possibly matches TRBD1 or TRBD2 (5 bases each). Germline CDR1 reads DFQATT; CDR2 reads SNEGSKA (reference sequence). The V gene lost 4 bases and the J gene lost 8 bases, with 21 bases spanning the gap. The CDR3 has 14 amino acids. CDR3 nucleotide sequence: TGCAGTGCTAAATACGGGACGGACCTTGCCAAGCAGTACTTC. This codes for CSAKYGTDLAKQYF.

This chain joins TRBV5-6 and TRBJ2-6; TRBD1 matches at 10 bases. The CDR3 runs to 19 residues. Germline lookup yields CDR1 SGHDT and CDR2 YYEEEE. The ends lost 4 bases at V and 4 bases at J; junction bases unmatched: 14. The CDR3 sequence is CASSAPGTGVSSGANVLTF. CDR3 sequence (DNA): TGTGCCAGCAGCGCCCCCGGGACAGGGGTCTCTTCGGGGGCCAACGTCCTGACTTTC.

In its sample, this clonotype ranks as medium-sized (0.01 to 0.1%). The CDR3 spells CSVGHSEKLFF. As DNA, the CDR3 is TGCAGCGTGGGACATTCAGAAAAACTGTTTTTT. V and J are TRBV29-1 and TRBJ1-4; D might be TRBD1 (6 bases). V gave up 6 bases and J gave up 8 bases, with 10 bases separating them. CDR1 is SQVTM, CDR2 ANQGSEA, per germline. The CDR3 sequence is 11 residues long.

This clonotype was picked up a small number of times. The J gene is TRBJ1-1, the V gene TRBV5-5; 9 nucleotides align to TRBD1. CDR3 length: 16 amino acids. V shed 5 bases and J 4 bases; nucleotides not matched to a gene: 12. In germline, CDR1 is SGHKS, CDR2 YYEKEE (reference sequence). CDR3 region: CASRPSRDRVGTEAFF. The CDR3 region has the DNA TGTGCCAGCAGACCGTCCCGGGACAGGGTAGGCACTGAAGCTTTCTTT.

V is TRBV5-1 and J is TRBJ2-2; 7 bases agree with TRBD2. The CDR3 totals 15 residues. Germline V gene lookup returns CDR1 SGHRS and CDR2 YFSETQ. J lost 5 bases, V lost 4 bases, and 8 bases had no gene match. This CDR3 is CASSMTTGGTGELFF. The CDR3 DNA reads TGCGCCAGCAGCATGACTACCGGGGGGACCGGGGAGCTGTTTTTT. The entire variable domain, with the rest obtained from reference TRBV5-1 and TRBJ2-2, is as follows: KAGVTQTPRYLIKTRGQQVTLSCSPISGHRSVSWYQQTPGQGLQFLFEYFSETQRNKGNFPGRFSGRQFSNSRSEMNVSTLELGDSALYLCASSMTTGGTGELFFGEGSRLTVL.

The genes are TRBV28 and TRBJ1-5, with D possibly matching TRBD1 (5 bases). V shed 5 bases and J shed 8 bases, with 16 bases lying between them. CDR3 length equals 14 residues. Germline assignment: CDR1 MDHEN and CDR2 SYDVKM. The CDR3 protein is CASSTIPGLEPQHF. Written as DNA, the CDR3 is TGTGCCAGCAGTACGATTCCAGGGTTGGAGCCCCAGCATTTT.

In its sample, this clonotype is medium-sized. The chain joins TRBV29-1 to TRBJ2-7; no reliable D call. The germline V and J ends were trimmed by 4 bases and 0 bases, with 10 bases remaining between them. In germline, CDR1 is SQVTM, CDR2 ANQGSEA. The CDR3 is 13 residues long. CDR3 region: CSVGASSSYEQYF. The CDR3 DNA sequence: TGCAGCGTTGGGGCCTCGAGCTCCTACGAGCAGTACTTC.

This clonotype has just a few counts. V usage is TRBV10-1 and J usage is TRBJ2-7; D is unclear. The germline V gene encodes CDR1 WNHNN and CDR2 SYGVQD (reference sequence). V was cut by 2 bases and J by 6 bases, with 11 bases left in between. The CDR3 totals 13 residues. CDR3 in amino acids: CASSEGLEGEQYF. In DNA, the CDR3 is TGCGCCAGCAGTGAGGGGTTGGAAGGCGAGCAGTACTTC.

The chain combines TRBV18 with TRBJ1-1; D uncertain. Germline V gene sequence: CDR1 KGHSH, CDR2 LQKENI. Trimming pared 3 bases from V and 1 base from J, leaving 12 bases between. CDR3 length: 15 amino acids. In DNA form, the CDR3 reads TGTGCCAGCTCACCCTTTTCGACCGCGAACACTGAAGCTTTCTTT. Residues: CASSPFSTANTEAFF.

This clonotype occurred a few times. The chain combines TRBV7-9 with TRBJ1-4, with D possibly being TRBD1 (6 bases). Germline CDR1 is SEHNR and CDR2 is FQNEAQ (reference sequence). The ends were cut back, 5 bases at V and 7 bases at J, with 17 bases in the middle. This CDR3 contains 15 residues. This CDR3 is CASSATTGLSEKLFF. The CDR3 DNA follows: TGTGCCAGCAGCGCAACTACAGGGTTGAGTGAAAAACTGTTTTTT.

The chain joins TRBV18 to TRBJ1-2; tentatively, D is TRBD1 (6 bases). Germline CDR1 reads KGHSH; CDR2 reads LQKENI. V was pared by 3 bases and J by 8 bases, with 16 bases between. The CDR3 is 14 residues long. The DNA of the CDR3 is TGTGCCAGCTCACCCAGGGACACCAAGGGGGGCTACACCTTC. Protein product: CASSPRDTKGGYTF.

This clonotype has ten or more counts. The J gene is TRBJ1-3, the V gene TRBV19; D is ambiguous. The CDR3 sequence is 13 residues long. Trimming pared 3 bases from V and 8 bases from J, leaving 11 bases between. From germline, CDR1 is LNHDA and CDR2 SQIVND (reference sequence). CDR3 in amino acids: CASSMGHADTIYF. The CDR3, as DNA: TGTGCCAGTAGTATGGGCCACGCGGACACCATATATTTT.

The chain carries TRBV10-3 and TRBJ1-5; D gene unclear. Germline V lookup: CDR1 ENHRY, CDR2 SYGVKD. The CDR3 consists of 13 residues. Trimming pared 7 bases from V and 1 base from J, leaving 8 bases between. The CDR3 region is CAITSGSNQPQHF. The CDR3 DNA is TGTGCCATCACCTCGGGGAGCAATCAGCCCCAGCATTTT.

This clonotype is labeled medium-sized. CDR3 sequence reads: CASSLGQPYGTDTQYF. CDR3 DNA: TGCGCCAGCAGCTTGGGACAGCCGTATGGCACAGATACGCAGTATTTT. The chain has TRBV5-1 and TRBJ2-3; a possible D gene is TRBD1 (5 bases). CDR3 size: 16 residues. The germline V and J ends were trimmed by 0 bases and 1 base, with 12 bases remaining between them. CDR1 and CDR2 from the germline V gene are SGHRS and YFSETQ. Complete variable domain (other parts from reference TRBV5-1 and TRBJ2-3): KAGVTQTPRYLIKTRGQQVTLSCSPISGHRSVSWYQQTPGQGLQFLFEYFSETQRNKGNFPGRFSGRQFSNSRSEMNVSTLELGDSALYLCASSLGQPYGTDTQYFGPGTRLTVL.

The CDR3 loop is CASSQTGVNEKLFF. The DNA of the CDR3 is TGTGCCAGCTCACAGACAGGGGTAAATGAAAAACTGTTTTTT. The V and J genes are TRBV18 and TRBJ1-4; 8 bases fit TRBD1. This CDR3 contains 14 residues. In germline, CDR1 is KGHSH, CDR2 LQKENI. V gave up 4 bases and J gave up 5 bases; unmatched junction bases: 3.

Ten or more counts support this clonotype. The CDR3 loop is CASSAQGRDSPLHF. CDR3 nucleotide sequence: TGTGCCAGCAGTGCACAGGGGAGAGATTCACCCCTCCACTTT. The chain combines TRBV6-1 with TRBJ1-6; TRBD1 matches at 7 bases. With V trimmed by 4 bases and J by 8 bases, 5 bases remained unmatched. The germline V gene has CDR1 MNHNS and CDR2 SASEGT. This CDR3 has 14 residues.

A few counts support this clonotype. The chain recombines TRBV6-1 with TRBJ1-1; a weak D match, TRBD1 (5 bases). The germline CDR1 and CDR2 sequences are MNHNS and SASEGT. CDR3 length equals 14 residues. The V end lost 7 bases, the J end lost 4 bases, and 16 bases lay between the germline ends. For the CDR3, the DNA is TGTGCCAGCACGGCGACTGGGGCGAGCACTGAAGCTTTCTTT. Translation: CASTATGASTEAFF.

This clonotype was detected many times. This rearrangement joins TRBV18 to TRBJ2-3; the D gene is possibly TRBD1 (6 bases). Germline lookup yields CDR1 KGHSH and CDR2 LQKENI. The CDR3 is 16 residues long. The ends were cut back, 1 base at V and 0 bases at J, with 11 bases in the middle. DNA for the CDR3: TGTGCCAGCTCACCACGGGGGCGAACTAGCACAGATACGCAGTATTTT. Translated, it gives CASSPRGRTSTDTQYF.

The chain joins TRBV29-1 to TRBJ1-1, with 7 bases that match TRBD1. Germline trimming cut 2 bases from V and 5 bases from J; bases unmatched to any gene: 11. The CDR3 extends over 15 amino acids. Germline V gene sequence: CDR1 SQVTM, CDR2 ANQGSEA. The CDR3 protein is CSVENPGTEGTEAFF. In DNA, the CDR3 is TGCAGCGTTGAAAACCCCGGGACAGAAGGGACTGAAGCTTTCTTT.

The V and J genes are TRBV12-3 or TRBV12-4 and TRBJ1-6; no definite D call. V was shortened by 4 bases and J by 8 bases, with 9 bases between the two germline ends. The CDR3 sequence is 13 residues long. The CDR3 DNA follows: TGTGCCAGCAGTTCCCGTGACTATTCACCCCTCCACTTT. Its translation is CASSSRDYSPLHF.

This clonotype rates as medium-sized. This sequence joins TRBV5-6 and TRBJ2-3; possibly TRBD2 for D (5 bases). Germline CDR1 reads SGHDT; CDR2 reads YYEEEE. CDR3 length: 13 amino acids. V lost 4 bases and J 6 bases, leaving 12 bases between the germline ends. The CDR3 DNA reads TGTGCCAGCAGCCAGAGGGAGACGGATACGCAGTATTTT. Its translation is CASSQRETDTQYF.

A word on this clonotype: This may come from a read error, since a much larger clone is one base off. The chain uses TRBV18 and TRBJ2-5; D not resolved. V lost 0 bases and J 2 bases, leaving 7 bases between the germline ends. The length of the CDR3 is 14 residues. Germline CDR1 KGHSH, CDR2 LQKENI. CDR3 sequence reads: CASSPPAPQETQYF. DNA of the CDR3: TGTGCCAGCTCACCACCGGCTCCGCAAGAGACCCAGTACTTC.

This chain uses TRBV20-1 with TRBJ2-1; 12 positions match TRBD1. The germline V gene has CDR1 DFQATT and CDR2 SNEGSKA (reference sequence). Germline trimming cut 5 bases from V and 8 bases from J; bases unmatched to any gene: 13. This CDR3 contains 16 residues. CDR3 bases: TGCAGTGCTTTTCGGGGTTCGGGGACAGGGGGCCATGAGCAGTTCTTC. Its protein product is CSAFRGSGTGGHEQFF.